What follows are 25 T cell receptor beta chains derived from one specimen sequenced in a study of technical replicates of blood from a handful of donors. Libraries were prepared by immunoSEQ multiplex PCR; TCRdb keeps only in-frame clonotypes and omits some of them. The sample consists of about 85,000 clones, around 94% of them appearing once. Material for sequencing was T cells isolated from PBMCs. The receptors here all came from a human donor in good health.

V is TRBV18 and J is TRBJ2-2; 7 positions match TRBD1. Germline V gene data show CDR1 as KGHSH and CDR2 as LQKENI. This CDR3 spans 16 amino acids. V was pared by 3 bases and J by 3 bases, with 7 bases of the junction left unmatched. CDR3: CASSPSPGQDTGELFF. The CDR3 bases are TGTGCCAGCTCACCCAGCCCCGGACAGGACACCGGGGAGCTGTTTTTT.

The chain links TRBV29-1 to TRBJ2-7, with 7 bases identical to TRBD1. The junction had 8 bases not matched to a gene; V was cut back by 6 bases and J by 3 bases. Germline V gives CDR1 SQVTM, CDR2 ANQGSEA. There are 13 residues in the CDR3. In nucleotides, the CDR3 is TGCAGCGTCAGTTTAACAGGGGACTACGAGCAGTACTTC. It specifies CSVSLTGDYEQYF.

This rearrangement joins TRBV5-1 to TRBJ2-1; TRBD2 aligns across 11 bases. CDR3 size: 15 residues. The junction had 7 bases not matched to a gene; V was cut back by 4 bases and J by 7 bases. Germline values: CDR1 SGHRS, CDR2 YFSETQ. The CDR3 coding sequence is TGCGCCAGCAGCGTAACTAGCGGGAGTATGAATGAGCAGTTCTTC. Amino acids: CASSVTSGSMNEQFF.

The chain uses TRBV5-8 and TRBJ1-4; the D gene is possibly TRBD1 (5 bases). This CDR3 has 17 residues. V dropped 1 base and J dropped 2 bases, with 15 bases sitting between them. Germline V CDR1 and CDR2: SGHTS, YDEGEE. As DNA, the CDR3 is TGTGCCAGCAGCTTGAACAGGAGGGTAGCGACTAATGAAAAACTGTTTTTT. It encodes CASSLNRRVATNEKLFF.

This clone was detected once. The chain combines TRBV29-1 with TRBJ1-2, with a tentative D call TRBD1 (5 bases). V was pared by 4 bases and J by 8 bases, with 17 bases between. The CDR3 length is 13 residues. Germline CDR1 reads SQVTM; CDR2 reads ANQGSEA. CDR3 sequence: CSVAGGGLGGYTF. The CDR3 DNA follows: TGCAGCGTTGCCGGCGGGGGTCTGGGCGGCTACACCTTC.

The chain couples TRBV7-9 to TRBJ1-1; D might be TRBD1 (5 bases). The germline V and J ends were trimmed by 3 bases and 4 bases, with 12 bases remaining between them. CDR1 is SEHNR, CDR2 FQNEAQ, per germline (reference sequence). The CDR3 extends over 14 amino acids. Here the CDR3 reads CASSFRQGSTEAFF. Written as DNA, the CDR3 is TGTGCCAGCAGCTTTCGGCAGGGAAGCACTGAAGCTTTCTTT.

The J gene is TRBJ2-7, the V gene TRBV11-2; 8 nucleotides align to TRBD2. The germline CDR1 and CDR2 sequences are SGHAT and FQNNGV. The V segment lost 5 bases and the J segment 2 bases; nucleotides outside the gene matches: 5. There are 14 residues in the CDR3. The CDR3 coding sequence is TGTGCCAGCAGCATTAGCGGGACGGCCTACGAGCAGTACTTC. As protein: CASSISGTAYEQYF.

The J gene is TRBJ2-1, the V gene TRBV5-1; 8 bases map to TRBD1. CDR1 is SGHRS, CDR2 YFSETQ, per germline. The CDR3 is 14 residues long. Unmatched junction bases numbered 4, after V lost 0 bases and J lost 8 bases. The CDR3 DNA is TGCGCCAGCAGCTTGGGGACAGGGACGGATGAGCAGTTCTTC. Translation: CASSLGTGTDEQFF.

The rearrangement joins TRBV11-2 to TRBJ2-5; TRBD1 matches at 12 bases. CDR3 length equals 17 residues. Losses at the gene ends were 1 base for V and 6 bases for J; bases not matched to a gene: 9. Germline V gives CDR1 SGHAT, CDR2 FQNNGV. The CDR3 sequence: CASSLVKGDRGRKTQYF. CDR3 DNA: TGTGCCAGCAGCTTAGTTAAAGGGGACAGGGGGCGAAAGACCCAGTACTTC.

V is TRBV2 and J is TRBJ2-7; a possible D gene is TRBD2 (5 bases). This CDR3 has 12 amino acids. V lost 4 bases and J 4 bases, leaving 8 bases between the germline ends. Per the germline V gene, CDR1 is SNHLY and CDR2 is FYNNEI. CDR3 residues: CASSVSGYEQYF. CDR3 DNA: TGTGCCAGCAGTGTCAGCGGTTACGAGCAGTACTTC. The full variable domain, rest sourced from reference TRBV2 and TRBJ2-7, is EPEVTQTPSHQVTQMGQEVILRCVPISNHLYFYWYRQILGQKVEFLVSFYNNEISEKSEIFDDQFSVERPDGSNFTLKIRSTKLEDSAMYFCASSVSGYEQYFGPGTRLTVT.

The chain links TRBV29-1 to TRBJ2-1; TRBD1 matches 7 bases. Losses at the gene ends were 0 bases for V and 7 bases for J; bases not matched to a gene: 3. The CDR3 contains 13 residues. In germline, CDR1 is SQVTM, CDR2 ANQGSEA. The CDR3 loop is CSVEDLTGNEQFF. CDR3 nucleotides: TGCAGCGTTGAAGACTTGACAGGGAATGAGCAGTTCTTC.

The V and J genes are TRBV4-1 and TRBJ1-2; D is unclear. With 1 base removed from V and 4 bases from J, the gap between germline ends came to 13 bases. The CDR3 has 15 amino acids. Germline V gene data show CDR1 as MGHRA and CDR2 as YSYEKL. In nucleotides, the CDR3 is TGCGCCAGCAGCCAAGTTTGGACTGGGAGCTATGGCTACACCTTC. Encoded protein: CASSQVWTGSYGYTF.

This chain links TRBV5-1 with TRBJ2-7; 11 bases agree with TRBD1. After removal of 0 bases from V and 3 bases from J, the junction contained 2 bases not matched to a gene. CDR3 length: 15 amino acids. The germline V gene has CDR1 SGHRS and CDR2 YFSETQ. CDR3 in amino acids: CASSLVGTGGYEQYF. The CDR3, as DNA: TGCGCCAGCAGCTTGGTCGGGACAGGGGGCTACGAGCAGTACTTC.

The V call is TRBV25-1, the J call TRBJ1-6; tentative D call: TRBD1 (5 bases). Trimming took 4 bases from V and 13 from J, leaving 14 bases between them. Germline V gene data show CDR1 as MGHDK and CDR2 as SYGVNS. The CDR3 is made up of 13 amino acids. Here the CDR3 reads CASSGGGASPLHF. CDR3 DNA: TGTGCCAGCAGTGGTGGTGGGGCATCCCCCCTCCACTTT.

The chain carries TRBV30 and TRBJ1-2; TRBD1 might be the D (6 bases). V was trimmed by 8 bases and J by 7 bases, leaving 26 bases between them. Per germline, CDR1 GTSNPN and CDR2 SVGIG (reference sequence). The CDR3 contains 15 residues. The CDR3 nucleotides are TGTGCCACTGTTCCCAAGGTCCACAGGGTGGGTGGCTACACCTTC. This gives the protein CATVPKVHRVGGYTF.

This chain connects TRBV7-9 to TRBJ1-1; a weak D match, TRBD1 (5 bases). This CDR3 is 14 amino acids long. V lost 4 bases and J 2 bases, leaving 11 bases between the germline ends. In germline, CDR1 is SEHNR, CDR2 FQNEAQ (reference sequence). For the CDR3, the DNA is TGTGCCAGCAGCTCCGACAGACCTAACACTGAAGCTTTCTTT. This sequence encodes CASSSDRPNTEAFF.

This sequence joins TRBV2 and TRBJ2-7, with TRBD2 matching 13 bases. The CDR3 runs to 15 residues. V dropped 7 bases and J dropped 4; count of bases not matched to a gene: 7. The germline V gene encodes CDR1 SNHLY and CDR2 FYNNEI. This chain's CDR3 is CASKGTSGAVYEQYF. The CDR3 DNA reads as TGTGCCAGCAAAGGGACTAGCGGGGCCGTGTACGAGCAGTACTTC.

The CDR3 is CASSKELQGAYGYTF. In nucleotides, the CDR3 is TGTGCCAGTAGTAAGGAGCTACAGGGGGCCTATGGCTACACCTTC. The V gene is TRBV19, the J gene TRBJ1-2; 9 bases fit TRBD1. Germline CDR1 is LNHDA and CDR2 is SQIVND (reference sequence). The CDR3 sequence is 15 residues long. V lost 4 bases and J lost 4; bases outside the gene matches: 7.

The chain couples TRBV30 to TRBJ1-2; D gene uncertain. Germline-derived CDR1 and CDR2 are GTSNPN and SVGIG (reference sequence). V lost 0 bases and J lost 8, with 10 bases in between. The CDR3 extends over 12 amino acids. The CDR3 DNA sequence: TGTGCCTGGAGTGTAGAGTCAATCGGCTACACCTTC. This gives the protein CAWSVESIGYTF.

V gene TRBV5-1 combines with J gene TRBJ1-1, with a weak D call TRBD1 (6 bases). This CDR3 has 16 residues. CDR1 SGHRS and CDR2 YFSETQ come from the germline V gene. Trimming removed 4 bases at V and 1 base at J, with 17 bases between. Here the CDR3 DNA reads TGCGCCAGCAGCCCTGAGGGGGGGCTAGCGAACACTGAAGCTTTCTTT. Its protein product is CASSPEGGLANTEAFF. The full variable domain, with the rest looked up from reference TRBV5-1 and TRBJ1-1, is KAGVTQTPRYLIKTRGQQVTLSCSPISGHRSVSWYQQTPGQGLQFLFEYFSETQRNKGNFPGRFSGRQFSNSRSEMNVSTLELGDSALYLCASSPEGGLANTEAFFGQGTRLTVV.

The V and J genes are TRBV5-8 and TRBJ1-2; 7 positions match TRBD1. Trimming cost V 2 bases and J 4 bases; bases outside gene matches: 17. The length of the CDR3 is 18 residues. Germline assignment: CDR1 SGHTS and CDR2 YDEGEE. This CDR3 is CASSFHHKTGDILYGYTF. In DNA form, the CDR3 reads TGTGCCAGCAGCTTCCACCATAAAACAGGGGATATCCTCTATGGCTACACCTTC.

This clone occurred a few times. This sequence joins TRBV19 and TRBJ2-7; 7 bases fit TRBD2. The junction had 8 bases not matched to a gene; V was cut back by 3 bases and J by 3 bases. This CDR3 is built from 15 residues. Germline V gene sequence: CDR1 LNHDA, CDR2 SQIVND (reference sequence). DNA of the CDR3: TGTGCCAGTAGTATCACGGCGGGAGCTGTCTACGAGCAGTACTTC. This codes for CASSITAGAVYEQYF. The full variable domain, completed using reference TRBV19 and TRBJ2-7, is DGGITQSPKYLFRKEGQNVTLSCEQNLNHDAMYWYRQDPGQGLRLIYYSQIVNDFQKGDIAEGYSVSREKKESFPLTVTSAQKNPTAFYLCASSITAGAVYEQYFGPGTRLTVT.

This chain connects TRBV10-3 to TRBJ2-3; 9 nucleotides line up with TRBD1. This CDR3 has 14 amino acids. Germline V gene sequence: CDR1 ENHRY, CDR2 SYGVKD. V lost 2 bases and J lost 3; bases outside the gene matches: 0. CDR3 loop: CAISEGTGTDTQYF. Here the CDR3 DNA reads TGTGCCATCAGTGAGGGGACAGGGACAGATACGCAGTATTTT.

The V call is TRBV10-3, the J call TRBJ2-2; maybe TRBD2 (6 bases). The CDR3 contains 16 residues. The V gene lost 5 bases and the J gene lost 0 bases, with 13 bases spanning the gap. Germline CDR1 is ENHRY and CDR2 is SYGVKD. The CDR3: CAISSAGTSNTGELFF. For the CDR3, the DNA is TGTGCCATCAGTAGTGCCGGGACTTCGAACACCGGGGAGCTGTTTTTT.

The genes are TRBV4-2 and TRBJ2-1; D is possibly TRBD2 (5 bases). The CDR3 consists of 15 residues. V lost 2 bases to trimming and J lost 6 bases, with 14 bases between them. Germline V gene lookup returns CDR1 LGHNA and CDR2 YNFKEQ. The CDR3 spells CASSQTTFRGNEQFF. In DNA form, the CDR3 reads TGTGCCAGCAGCCAAACGACCTTTCGGGGCAATGAGCAGTTCTTC.